One T cell receptor (beta chain) is described in this entry. This CDR3 is built from 16 residues. V was trimmed by 5 bases and J by 3 bases, leaving 17 bases between them. CDR1 SEHNR and CDR2 FQNEAQ come from the germline V gene (reference sequence). This record comes from a study of T cell changes during pregnancy in multiple sclerosis. Here immunoSEQ multiplex PCR was the method, and the copy in TCRdb shows in-frame clones only, minus some. The table includes tens of thousands of clones, approximately 93% detected once. The TCR comes from a female donor with multiple sclerosis, enrolled in a pregnancy study. The sequencing used CD8+ T cells from peripheral blood mononuclear cells, collected in the second trimester of pregnancy. The chain uses TRBV7-9 and TRBJ2-1; D might be TRBD2 (6 bases). The CDR3 spells CASSAARGGGYNEQFF. The CDR3 coding sequence is TGTGCCAGCAGCGCGGCCCGTGGGGGAGGCTACAATGAGCAGTTCTTC.